The 19 T cell receptor beta chains in this list originate from one sample, sequenced in a study of shared clonotypes between healthy human individuals. CD45RO negativity and positive selection for CCR7 defined naive CD8 cells, a population that excluded terminally differentiated effector memory CD45RA+ cells. Profiling relied on immunoSEQ multiplex PCR, and the TCRdb table lists in-frame clones only, not all of them. This sample yields over 2 million clones, of which about 95% are seen a single time; roughly 1% belongs to the top ten. The sample comprised naive CD8+ T cells sorted from blood. The receptors were gathered from a man in his late teens or twenties in good health.

V is TRBV6-6 and J is TRBJ2-7; 9 nucleotides match TRBD2. With 7 bases clipped from V and 2 bases from J, the junction kept 9 bases outside the gene matches. Germline loops: CDR1 MNHNY, CDR2 SVGAGI (reference sequence). CDR3 size: 15 residues. CDR3 nucleotide sequence: TGTGCCAGCAACGGGGGACTAGCCGTTCCCTACGAGCAGTACTTC. Residues: CASNGGLAVPYEQYF.

This chain uses TRBV10-2 with TRBJ2-7; 12 nucleotides agree with TRBD2. This CDR3 is 13 amino acids long. Germline CDR1 and CDR2: WSHSY and SAAADI. Losses at the gene ends were 4 bases for V and 6 bases for J; bases not matched to a gene: 1. The CDR3 sequence is CASSGLAGAEQYF. DNA for the CDR3: TGCGCCAGCAGTGGACTAGCGGGAGCCGAGCAGTACTTC.

This clone was counted a few times. The sample contains more than one DNA sequence encoding this CDR3. The chain recombines TRBV28 with TRBJ2-3, with 10 bases that match TRBD2. This CDR3 comprises 16 residues. With 2 bases clipped from V and 0 bases from J, the junction kept 2 bases outside the gene matches. Germline CDR1 is MDHEN and CDR2 is SYDVKM. CDR3 residues: CASSLLAGVSTDTQYF. CDR3 DNA: TGTGCCAGCAGTTTACTAGCGGGGGTTAGCACAGATACGCAGTATTTT.

In regard to this clone: This CDR3 is also generated by other DNA sequences in the sample. V usage is TRBV20-1 and J usage is TRBJ2-1, with TRBD2 identical over 8 bases. The CDR3 length is 10 residues. Germline V lookup: CDR1 DFQATT, CDR2 SNEGSKA (reference sequence). V lost 6 bases to trimming and J lost 10 bases; unmatched junction nucleotides: 2. The DNA for the CDR3 is TGCAGTGCAGCGGGAGACGAGCAGTTCTTC. It codes for CSAAGDEQFF.

Worth noting for this clone: The sample holds other DNA sequences that translate to the same CDR3. DNA for the CDR3: TGTGCCAGCAGCTTAGCCGGGACAGCATACGAGCAGTACTTC. Amino acid sequence: CASSLAGTAYEQYF. V and J are TRBV7-8 and TRBJ2-7; 7 positions match TRBD1. CDR3 length: 14 residues. The junction had 3 bases not matched to a gene; V was cut back by 0 bases and J by 4 bases. Looked up from germline, CDR1 is SGHVS and CDR2 is FQNEAQ.

The chain carries TRBV7-2 and TRBJ2-5, with a weak D call TRBD1 (6 bases). V was cut by 2 bases and J by 0 bases, with 7 bases left in between. There are 14 residues in the CDR3. Germline values: CDR1 SGHTA, CDR2 FQGNSA. The CDR3 sequence is CASSLNRDQETQYF. Here the CDR3 DNA reads TGTGCCAGCAGCTTAAACAGGGACCAAGAGACCCAGTACTTC. Using reference TRBV7-2 and TRBJ2-5 for the parts outside the CDR3, the full variable domain is GAGVSQSPSNKVTEKGKDVELRCDPISGHTALYWYRQSLGQGLEFLIYFQGNSAPDKSGLPSDRFSAERTGGSVSTLTIQRTQQEDSAVYLCASSLNRDQETQYFGPGTRLLVL.

V and J are TRBV9 and TRBJ2-3; TRBD2 matches at 9 bases. The J segment lost 5 bases and the V segment lost 3 bases, leaving 13 bases of the junction unmatched. CDR1 is SGDLS, CDR2 YYNGEE, per germline. The CDR3 runs 17 residues. In DNA, the CDR3 is TGTGCCAGCAGCGCTCTAGCGGGGACTAAGGGCGGAGATACGCAGTATTTT. It codes for CASSALAGTKGGDTQYF. The full variable domain, rest sourced from reference TRBV9 and TRBJ2-3, is DSGVTQTPKHLITATGQRVTLRCSPRSGDLSVYWYQQSLDQGLQFLIQYYNGEERAKGNILERFSAQQFPDLHSELNLSSLELGDSALYFCASSALAGTKGGDTQYFGPGTRLTVL.

The chain uses TRBV6-5 and TRBJ2-3, with 8 bases that match TRBD1. V shed 5 bases, J shed 5 bases, and the junction held 9 bases outside the gene matches. Looked up from germline, CDR1 is MNHEY and CDR2 is SVGAGI. The CDR3 is 15 amino acids. The CDR3 nucleotides are TGTGCCAGCAGTCAATACCAGGGGGCGCAAGATACGCAGTATTTT. Its translation: CASSQYQGAQDTQYF.

The rearrangement uses TRBV2 and TRBJ2-7, with 9 bases that match TRBD1. This CDR3 has 15 amino acids. Trimming removed 7 bases from V and 5 bases from J; junction bases left unmatched: 12. From germline, CDR1 is SNHLY and CDR2 FYNNEI. This CDR3 reads CASIPKPGQGNEQYF. The CDR3 nucleotides read TGTGCCAGCATTCCCAAACCGGGACAGGGAAACGAGCAGTACTTC.

This chain joins TRBV27 and TRBJ2-7; tentatively, D is TRBD2 (5 bases). This CDR3 has 15 residues. V shed 4 bases and J shed 3 bases, with 16 bases lying between them. The germline V gene has CDR1 MNHEY and CDR2 SMNVEV (reference sequence). CDR3 nucleotide sequence: TGTGCCAGCAGTTGGAGCGGTGTCTTCCACTACGAGCAGTACTTC. Its protein is CASSWSGVFHYEQYF.

There are a few counts of this clone. The chain combines TRBV9 with TRBJ2-7; maybe TRBD2 (6 bases). Looked up from germline, CDR1 is SGDLS and CDR2 is YYNGEE. V lost 0 bases, J lost 2 bases, and 12 bases lay in between. The CDR3 loop spans 15 amino acids. CDR3 sequence (DNA): TGTGCCAGCAGCGTAGAAGGGACTGTAGCCTACGAGCAGTACTTC. Encoded protein: CASSVEGTVAYEQYF.

The J gene is TRBJ2-5, the V gene TRBV14, with 11 bases aligning to TRBD1. The DNA end favors TRBJ2-7, so the J call may be wrong. CDR1 and CDR2 (germline): SGHDN, FVKESK. This CDR3 spans 14 amino acids. The CDR3 bases are TGTGCCAGCAGCCGGGACAGGGGGATCTACGAGCAGTACTTC. Its translation is CASSRDRGIYEQYF.

The J gene is TRBJ2-1, the V gene TRBV6-5; the D is unclear. Germline loops: CDR1 MNHEY, CDR2 SVGAGI. The CDR3 is made up of 14 amino acids. Trimming removed 5 bases from V and 5 bases from J, with 13 bases in between. CDR3 sequence (DNA): TGTGCCAGCAGTCCCCTACGCGCCGACAATGAGCAGTTCTTC. Residues: CASSPLRADNEQFF.

This rearrangement joins TRBV4-1 to TRBJ2-7; D might be TRBD2 (6 bases). Per the germline V gene, CDR1 is MGHRA and CDR2 is YSYEKL. V was trimmed by 0 bases and J by 10 bases, leaving 16 bases between them. The CDR3 has 14 residues. The CDR3 coding sequence is TGCGCCAGCAGCCAAGATCCCGGAGGGGATGAACAGTACTTC. It is translated as CASSQDPGGDEQYF.

This clone was seen a handful of times. The J gene is TRBJ1-1, the V gene TRBV20-1, with D possibly matching TRBD1 (5 bases). Trimming shortened V by 6 bases and J by 7 bases, and 12 bases separated the two germline ends. The V gene's germline CDR1 is DFQATT and CDR2 SNEGSKA (reference sequence). This CDR3 has 11 residues. CDR3 protein: CSASDSIEAFF. The CDR3 coding sequence is TGCAGTGCATCCGACAGCATTGAAGCTTTCTTT.

V usage is TRBV6-6 and J usage is TRBJ2-5; 9 nucleotides line up with TRBD2. Germline V gene data show CDR1 as MNHNY and CDR2 as SVGAGI (reference sequence). This CDR3 has 16 residues. J was trimmed by 4 bases and V by 2 bases; bases with no gene match: 8. CDR3 bases: TGTGCCAGCAGTTACGAAGTAGCGGGGGATCCAGAGACCCAGTACTTC. Protein sequence: CASSYEVAGDPETQYF.

The V call is TRBV5-5, the J call TRBJ2-1; D might be TRBD1 (5 bases). V shed 2 bases and J shed 10 bases, with 10 bases lying between them. Germline V gives CDR1 SGHKS, CDR2 YYEKEE (reference sequence). There are 12 residues in the CDR3. The DNA for the CDR3 is TGTGCCAGCAGCTTAATGGGGCCAGAGCAGTTCTTC. It yields the protein CASSLMGPEQFF.

As for this clone: In the same sample, other DNA sequences code for this CDR3. V is TRBV7-9 and J is TRBJ2-7, with a weak D call TRBD1 (7 bases). Per the germline V gene, CDR1 is SEHNR and CDR2 is FQNEAQ (reference sequence). The CDR3 is made up of 12 amino acids. The V gene lost 5 bases and the J gene lost 6 bases, with 11 bases spanning the gap. The CDR3 loop is CASSPQGGEQYF. The CDR3 coding sequence is TGTGCCAGCAGCCCCCAGGGGGGCGAGCAGTACTTC.

The rearrangement uses TRBV7-2 and TRBJ2-7; 7 positions agree with TRBD2. CDR3 length: 14 amino acids. V dropped 3 bases and J dropped 3; count of bases not matched to a gene: 5. Germline-derived CDR1 and CDR2 are SGHTA and FQGNSA. The CDR3 loop reads CASSFTASGYEQYF. The CDR3 DNA reads TGTGCCAGCAGCTTCACAGCTAGCGGCTACGAGCAGTACTTC.